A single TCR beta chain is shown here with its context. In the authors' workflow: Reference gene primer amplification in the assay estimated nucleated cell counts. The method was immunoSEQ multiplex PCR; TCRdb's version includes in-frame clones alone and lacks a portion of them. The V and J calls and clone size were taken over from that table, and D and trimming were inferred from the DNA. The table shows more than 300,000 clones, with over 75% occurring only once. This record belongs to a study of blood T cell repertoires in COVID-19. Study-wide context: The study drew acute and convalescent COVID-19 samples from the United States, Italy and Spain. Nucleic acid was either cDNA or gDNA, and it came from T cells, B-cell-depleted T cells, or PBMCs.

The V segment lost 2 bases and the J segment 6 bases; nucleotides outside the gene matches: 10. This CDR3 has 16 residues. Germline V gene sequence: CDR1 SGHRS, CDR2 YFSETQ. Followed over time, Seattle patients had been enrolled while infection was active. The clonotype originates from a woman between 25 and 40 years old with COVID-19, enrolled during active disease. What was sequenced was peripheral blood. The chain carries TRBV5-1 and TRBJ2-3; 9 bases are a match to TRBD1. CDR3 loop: CASSLDQQGAGDTQYF. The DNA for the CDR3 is TGCGCCAGCAGCTTAGACCAACAGGGGGCAGGGGATACGCAGTATTTT. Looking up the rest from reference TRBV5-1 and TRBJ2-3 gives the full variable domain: KAGVTQTPRYLIKTRGQQVTLSCSPISGHRSVSWYQQTPGQGLQFLFEYFSETQRNKGNFPGRFSGRQFSNSRSEMNVSTLELGDSALYLCASSLDQQGAGDTQYFGPGTRLTVL.